This T cell receptor beta chain was identified in a study of vaccination and CD4 T cells after COVID-19. Study context: Post-vaccine sampling followed dose two by a median approximately 74 days (range 14 to 241). Overlapping spike peptides from SARS-CoV-2, HCoV-NL63, HCoV-OC43 and HCoV-229E served to stimulate the cells. Study observations and caveats: Clonotypes reactive to SARS-CoV-2 had a median that went up from 21 to 38, but not significantly.

The CDR3 covers 14 residues. The V segment lost 7 bases and the J segment 1 base; nucleotides outside the gene matches: 6. The treatment here: approximately 9-day PBMC culture with coronavirus spike peptide pools or control peptides (ViraFEST assay). Half the growth medium was swapped for new IL-2 medium on days 3 and 7. The Oncomine TCR Beta short-read assay sequenced DNA from cultured CD4+ T cells. A single record per CDR3 protein comes from TCRdb applying MiXCR to the PCR reads. The sample records more than 10,000 distinct CDR3 sequences, 30% to 45% being singletons. There are a few counts of this clonotype. Its antigen is unidentified.

This sequence originates from a human donor with COVID-19. The chain links TRBV12-3 or TRBV12-4 to TRBJ2-5; 7 bases are a match to TRBD1. Sequences were obtained from cultured CD4+ T cells from blood. CDR3 in amino acids: CASNLRDSQETQYF. The DNA for the CDR3 is TGTGCCAGCAACCTCCGGGACAGCCAAGAGACCCAGTACTTC.